The next 5 T cell receptor beta chains were all read from a single sample in a study of T cell repertoires in cytomegalovirus infection. TCRdb called the reads again in MiXCR, with one record for every CDR3 protein. The sample consists of under 150,000 distinct CDR3 sequences, 24% of them appearing once. These receptors lack a known antigen. The sequencing sample was made of PBMCs, sequenced either directly or after in vitro stimulation (not recorded which). The receptors come from a human donor in good health (CMV status not recorded). Some clones in this sample may be carry-over from other donors' samples.

The chain couples TRBV7-2 to TRBJ2-1; D not certain. Trimming took off 5 bases at V and 12 bases at J, with 17 bases between the two ends. The V gene's germline CDR1 is SGHTA and CDR2 FQGNSA. The CDR3 has 13 amino acids. The CDR3 coding sequence is TGTGCCAGCAGCCAGTCAAATGCGGCGGCGCAGTTCTTC. It codes for CASSQSNAAAQFF.

V usage is TRBV20-1 and J usage is TRBJ2-7, with 8 bases that match TRBD2. The J segment lost 6 bases and the V segment lost 5 bases, leaving 18 bases of the junction unmatched. CDR1 and CDR2 from the germline V gene are DFQATT and SNEGSKA (reference sequence). The CDR3 has 16 residues. The chain's CDR3 is CSARPGGSQAPFEQYF. CDR3 nucleotide sequence: TGCAGTGCTCGACCGGGGGGGAGTCAAGCCCCGTTCGAGCAGTACTTC.

The chain combines TRBV29-1 with TRBJ1-1; D is uncertain. Germline V gene sequence: CDR1 SQVTM, CDR2 ANQGSEA. V lost 4 bases, J lost 1 base, and 4 bases lay in between. The CDR3 is 11 amino acids. The CDR3 DNA reads as TGCAGCGTTGTCCAGAACACTGAAGCTTTCTTT. This codes for CSVVQNTEAFF.

This clonotype was counted only a few times. The V gene is TRBV14, the J gene TRBJ2-5; tentative D call: TRBD1 (6 bases). CDR1 and CDR2 (germline): SGHDN, FVKESK. This CDR3 is built from 11 residues. Trimming pared 5 bases from V and 9 bases from J, leaving 10 bases between. Written as DNA, the CDR3 is TGTGCCAGCAGCGCTCACAGGGCCCAGTACTTC. It encodes CASSAHRAQYF. Full variable domain (remainder filled in from reference TRBV14 and TRBJ2-5): EAGVTQFPSHSVIEKGQTVTLRCDPISGHDNLYWYRRVMGKEIKFLLHFVKESKQDESGMPNNRFLAERTGGTYSTLKVQPAELEDSGVYFCASSAHRAQYFGPGTRLLVL.

The chain uses TRBV5-4 and TRBJ2-1; D may be TRBD1 or TRBD2 (5 bases each). V was cut by 4 bases and J by 13 bases, with 21 bases left in between. CDR1 SGHNT and CDR2 YYREEE come from the germline V gene (reference sequence). The CDR3 length is 14 residues. CDR3 residues: CASSHYGLGDVQFF. The DNA for the CDR3 is TGTGCCAGCAGCCACTATGGACTCGGGGACGTTCAGTTCTTC.